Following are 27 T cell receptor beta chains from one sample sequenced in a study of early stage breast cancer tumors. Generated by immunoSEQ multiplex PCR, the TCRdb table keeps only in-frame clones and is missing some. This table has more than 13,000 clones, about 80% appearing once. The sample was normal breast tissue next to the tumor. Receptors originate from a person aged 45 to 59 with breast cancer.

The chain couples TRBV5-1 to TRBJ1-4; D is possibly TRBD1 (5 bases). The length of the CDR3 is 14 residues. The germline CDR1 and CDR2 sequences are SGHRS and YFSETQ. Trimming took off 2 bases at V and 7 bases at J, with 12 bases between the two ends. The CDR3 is CASSFGGTSEKLFF. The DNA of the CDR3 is TGCGCCAGCAGCTTTGGGGGTACTTCTGAAAAACTGTTTTTT.

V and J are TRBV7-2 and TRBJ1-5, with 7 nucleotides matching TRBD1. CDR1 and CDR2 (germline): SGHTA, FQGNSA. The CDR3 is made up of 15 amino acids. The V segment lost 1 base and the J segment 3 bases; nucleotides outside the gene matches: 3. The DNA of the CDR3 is TGTGCCAGCAGCTTAGGGGGACAGCTCAATCAGCCCCAGCATTTT. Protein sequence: CASSLGGQLNQPQHF.

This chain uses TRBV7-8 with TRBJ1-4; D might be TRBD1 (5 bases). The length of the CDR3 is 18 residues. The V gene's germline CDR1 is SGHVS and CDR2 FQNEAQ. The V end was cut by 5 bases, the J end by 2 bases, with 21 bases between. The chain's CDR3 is CASSAVGEKVTTNEKLFF. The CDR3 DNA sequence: TGTGCCAGCAGCGCCGTAGGGGAAAAGGTTACGACTAATGAAAAACTGTTTTTT.

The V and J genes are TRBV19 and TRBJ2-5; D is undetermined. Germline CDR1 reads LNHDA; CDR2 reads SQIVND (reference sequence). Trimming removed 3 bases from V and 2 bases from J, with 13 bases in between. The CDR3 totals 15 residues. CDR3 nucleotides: TGTGCCAGTAGTATGGGCATTGGAAATCAAGAGACCCAGTACTTC. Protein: CASSMGIGNQETQYF.

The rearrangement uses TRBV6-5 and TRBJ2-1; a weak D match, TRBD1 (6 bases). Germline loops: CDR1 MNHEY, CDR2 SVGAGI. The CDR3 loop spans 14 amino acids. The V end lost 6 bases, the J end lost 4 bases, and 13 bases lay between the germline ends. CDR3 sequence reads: CASRLQGQYNEQFF. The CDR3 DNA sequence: TGTGCCAGCAGATTACAGGGACAATACAATGAGCAGTTCTTC.

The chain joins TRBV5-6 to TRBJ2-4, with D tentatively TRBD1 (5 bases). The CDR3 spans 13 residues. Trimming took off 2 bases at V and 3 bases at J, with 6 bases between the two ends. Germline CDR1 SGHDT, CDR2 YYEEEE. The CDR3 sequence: CASSLRGKNIQYF. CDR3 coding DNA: TGTGCCAGCAGCTTAAGGGGCAAAAACATTCAGTACTTC.

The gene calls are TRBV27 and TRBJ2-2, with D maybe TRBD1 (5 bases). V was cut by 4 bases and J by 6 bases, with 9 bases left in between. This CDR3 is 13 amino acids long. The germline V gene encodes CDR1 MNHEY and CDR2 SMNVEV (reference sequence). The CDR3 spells CASSSQGSGELFF. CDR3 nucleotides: TGTGCCAGCAGTTCCCAGGGATCCGGGGAGCTGTTTTTT.

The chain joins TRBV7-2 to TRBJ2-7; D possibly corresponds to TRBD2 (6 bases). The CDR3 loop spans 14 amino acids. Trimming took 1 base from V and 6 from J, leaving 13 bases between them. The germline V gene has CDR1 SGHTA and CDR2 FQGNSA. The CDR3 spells CASSLDGGVAEQYF. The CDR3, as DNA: TGTGCCAGCAGCTTAGATGGCGGGGTTGCCGAGCAGTACTTC.

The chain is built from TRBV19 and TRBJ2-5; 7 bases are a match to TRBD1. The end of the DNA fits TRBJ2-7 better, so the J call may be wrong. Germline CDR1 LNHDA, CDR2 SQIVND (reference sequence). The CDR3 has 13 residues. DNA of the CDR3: TGTGCCAGTAGTCCGGGACAGATCTACGAGCAGTACTTC. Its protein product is CASSPGQIYEQYF.

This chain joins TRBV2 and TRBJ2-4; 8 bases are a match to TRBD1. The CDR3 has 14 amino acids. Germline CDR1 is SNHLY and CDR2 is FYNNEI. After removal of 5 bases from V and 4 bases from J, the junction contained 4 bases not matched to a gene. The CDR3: CASSYRTGKNIQYF. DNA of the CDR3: TGTGCCAGCAGTTACCGGACAGGGAAAAACATTCAGTACTTC.

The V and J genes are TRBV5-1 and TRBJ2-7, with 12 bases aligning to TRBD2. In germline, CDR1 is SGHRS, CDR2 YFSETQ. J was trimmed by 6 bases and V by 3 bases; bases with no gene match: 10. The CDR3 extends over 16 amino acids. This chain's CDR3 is CASSSRGLAGQGEQYF. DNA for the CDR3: TGCGCCAGCAGCTCGAGAGGACTAGCGGGACAAGGCGAGCAGTACTTC.

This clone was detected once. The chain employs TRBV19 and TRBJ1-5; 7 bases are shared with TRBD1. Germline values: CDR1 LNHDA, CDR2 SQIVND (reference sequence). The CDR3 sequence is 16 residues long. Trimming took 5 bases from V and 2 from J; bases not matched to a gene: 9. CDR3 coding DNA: TGTGCCAGTAGTCGACAGGGATTGGTCGGCAATCAGCCCCAGCATTTT. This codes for CASSRQGLVGNQPQHF. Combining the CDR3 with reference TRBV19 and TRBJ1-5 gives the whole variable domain DGGITQSPKYLFRKEGQNVTLSCEQNLNHDAMYWYRQDPGQGLRLIYYSQIVNDFQKGDIAEGYSVSREKKESFPLTVTSAQKNPTAFYLCASSRQGLVGNQPQHFGDGTRLSIL.

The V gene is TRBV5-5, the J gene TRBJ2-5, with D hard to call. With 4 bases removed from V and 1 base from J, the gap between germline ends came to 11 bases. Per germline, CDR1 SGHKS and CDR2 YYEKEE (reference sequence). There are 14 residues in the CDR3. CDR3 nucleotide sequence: TGTGCCAGCAGCGCGGACGGAATCCAAGAGACCCAGTACTTC. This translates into CASSADGIQETQYF. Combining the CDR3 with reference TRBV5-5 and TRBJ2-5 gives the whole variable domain DAGVTQSPTHLIKTRGQQVTLRCSPISGHKSVSWYQQVLGQGPQFIFQYYEKEERGRGNFPDRFSARQFPNYSSELNVNALLLGDSALYLCASSADGIQETQYFGPGTRLLVL.

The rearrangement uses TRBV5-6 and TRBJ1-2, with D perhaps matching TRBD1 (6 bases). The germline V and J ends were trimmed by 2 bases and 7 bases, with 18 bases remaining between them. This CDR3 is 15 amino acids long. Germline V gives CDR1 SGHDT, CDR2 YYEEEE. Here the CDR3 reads CASSFFAQGKGGYTF. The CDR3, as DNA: TGTGCCAGCAGCTTTTTCGCCCAGGGGAAGGGTGGCTACACCTTC.

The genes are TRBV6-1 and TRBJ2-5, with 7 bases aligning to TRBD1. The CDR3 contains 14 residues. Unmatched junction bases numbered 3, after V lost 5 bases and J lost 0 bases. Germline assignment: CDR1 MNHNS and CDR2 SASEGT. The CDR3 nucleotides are TGTGCCAGCAGTCCCGGGACAGACCAAGAGACCCAGTACTTC. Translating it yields CASSPGTDQETQYF.

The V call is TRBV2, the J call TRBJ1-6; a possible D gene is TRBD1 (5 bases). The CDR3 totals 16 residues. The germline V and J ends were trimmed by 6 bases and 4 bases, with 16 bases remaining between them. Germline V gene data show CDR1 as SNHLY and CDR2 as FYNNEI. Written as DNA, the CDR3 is TGTGCCAGCAGCCCTCGAGACAGTCCTTATAATTCACCCCTCCACTTT. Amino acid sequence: CASSPRDSPYNSPLHF.

The CDR3 coding sequence is TGCGCCAGCAGTGAGTCCCGCTGGGGCACTGAAGCTTTCTTT. Its protein product is CASSESRWGTEAFF. V and J are TRBV10-1 and TRBJ1-1; no reliable D call. The CDR3 has 14 residues. With 0 bases removed from V and 4 bases from J, the gap between germline ends came to 9 bases. Germline-derived CDR1 and CDR2 are WNHNN and SYGVQD (reference sequence).

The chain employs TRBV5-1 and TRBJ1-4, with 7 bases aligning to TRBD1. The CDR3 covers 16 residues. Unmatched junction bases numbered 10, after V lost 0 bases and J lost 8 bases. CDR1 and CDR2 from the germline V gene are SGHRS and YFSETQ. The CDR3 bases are TGCGCCAGCAGCTTGGGTCCGACAGGGCTTGAGGAAAAACTGTTTTTT. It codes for CASSLGPTGLEEKLFF.

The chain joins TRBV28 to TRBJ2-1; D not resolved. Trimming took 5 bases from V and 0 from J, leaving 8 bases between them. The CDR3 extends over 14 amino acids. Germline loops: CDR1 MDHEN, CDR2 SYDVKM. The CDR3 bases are TGTGCCAGCAGTCGACGGACCTCCTACAATGAGCAGTTCTTC. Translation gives CASSRRTSYNEQFF.

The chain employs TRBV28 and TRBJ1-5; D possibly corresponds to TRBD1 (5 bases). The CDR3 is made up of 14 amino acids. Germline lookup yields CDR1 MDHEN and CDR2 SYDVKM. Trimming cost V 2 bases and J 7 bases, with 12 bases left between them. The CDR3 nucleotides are TGTGCCAGCAGTTTACCTCAGGGAGGCCAGCCCCAGCATTTT. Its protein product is CASSLPQGGQPQHF.

CDR3 residues: CASTRLRPGDLYQETQYF. DNA of the CDR3: TGTGCCAGCACTCGGCTCCGACCGGGAGACCTGTACCAAGAGACCCAGTACTTC. The chain employs TRBV5-6 and TRBJ2-5; TRBD2 is a possible D gene (6 bases). This CDR3 contains 18 residues. Trimming took off 6 bases at V and 0 bases at J, with 24 bases between the two ends. Germline-derived CDR1 and CDR2 are SGHDT and YYEEEE.

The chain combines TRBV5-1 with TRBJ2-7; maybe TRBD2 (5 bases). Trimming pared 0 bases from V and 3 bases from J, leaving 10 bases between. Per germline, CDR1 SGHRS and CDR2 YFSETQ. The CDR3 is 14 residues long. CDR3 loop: CASSLGSGSYEQYF. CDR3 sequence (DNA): TGCGCCAGCAGCTTGGGGTCGGGGAGCTACGAGCAGTACTTC.

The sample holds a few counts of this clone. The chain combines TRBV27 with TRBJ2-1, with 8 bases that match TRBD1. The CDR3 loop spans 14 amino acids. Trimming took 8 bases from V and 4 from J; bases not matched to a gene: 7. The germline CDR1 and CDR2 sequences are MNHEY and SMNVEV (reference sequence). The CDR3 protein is CASSQGAGYNEQFF. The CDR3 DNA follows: TGTGCCAGCTCGCAGGGGGCAGGATACAATGAGCAGTTCTTC.

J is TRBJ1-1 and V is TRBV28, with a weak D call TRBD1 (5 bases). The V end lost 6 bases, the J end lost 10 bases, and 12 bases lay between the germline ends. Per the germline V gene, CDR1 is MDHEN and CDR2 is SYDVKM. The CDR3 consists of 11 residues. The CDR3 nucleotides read TGTGCCAGCAGGTTGTGGGGGGGAGCTTTCTTT. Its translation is CASRLWGGAFF.

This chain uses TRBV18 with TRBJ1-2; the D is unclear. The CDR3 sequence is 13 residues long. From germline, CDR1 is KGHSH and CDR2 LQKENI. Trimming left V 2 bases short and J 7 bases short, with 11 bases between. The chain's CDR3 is CASSPAGYVGYTF. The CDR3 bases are TGTGCCAGCTCACCAGCAGGTTACGTTGGCTACACCTTC.

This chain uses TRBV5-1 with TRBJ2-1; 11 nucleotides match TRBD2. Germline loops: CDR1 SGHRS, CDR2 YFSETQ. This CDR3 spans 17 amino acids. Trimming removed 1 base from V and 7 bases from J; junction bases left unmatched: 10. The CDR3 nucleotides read TGCGCCAGCAGCTTGAGCCTACTGACTAGCGGGATAAATGAGCAGTTCTTC. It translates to CASSLSLLTSGINEQFF.

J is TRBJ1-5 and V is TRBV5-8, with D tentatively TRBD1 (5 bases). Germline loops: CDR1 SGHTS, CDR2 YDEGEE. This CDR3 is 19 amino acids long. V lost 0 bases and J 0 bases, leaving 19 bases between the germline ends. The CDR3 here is CASSLETFSAGYSNQPQHF. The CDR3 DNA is TGTGCCAGCAGCTTGGAAACATTCTCAGCAGGGTATAGCAATCAGCCCCAGCATTTT.